A single sample is the source of the 15 T cell receptor beta chains below, sequenced in a study of T cells in Graves' hyperthyroidism and ophthalmopathy. RNA transcripts were the template for amplifying TCR beta CDR3 regions. When the TCR CDR3 underwent first-round RT-PCR, the HTBI primer set was used. TCRdb re-analysed the multiplex PCR reads in MiXCR, keeping a single row per CDR3 protein. The data hold roughly 510,000 distinct CDR3 sequences, with roughly 20% observed a single time. The sample comprised blood. All receptors come from a man younger than 35 with Graves' hyperthyroidism.

This clonotype has ten or more counts. The chain is built from TRBV12-3 or TRBV12-4 and TRBJ2-2; unclear D gene. V was pared by 4 bases and J by 7 bases, with 10 bases between. This CDR3 spans 13 amino acids. In DNA form, the CDR3 reads TGTGCCAGCAGTTCCCTATTCTACGGGGAGCTGTTTTTT. This gives the protein CASSSLFYGELFF.

The sample holds many counts of this clonotype. The chain has TRBV28 and TRBJ2-2; the D gene is possibly TRBD2 (6 bases). The V gene's germline CDR1 is MDHEN and CDR2 SYDVKM. Trimming took off 0 bases at V and 3 bases at J, with 11 bases between the two ends. CDR3 length equals 16 residues. In DNA, the CDR3 is TGTGCCAGCAGTTTATGGGGGGGAAGGGACACCGGGGAGCTGTTTTTT. It encodes CASSLWGGRDTGELFF.

The chain combines TRBV6-5 with TRBJ1-5; tentative D call: TRBD1 (5 bases). Trimming took off 2 bases at V and 5 bases at J, with 13 bases between the two ends. This CDR3 has 15 amino acids. Looked up from germline, CDR1 is MNHEY and CDR2 is SVGAGI. This CDR3 is CASSYDSTFHQPQHF. CDR3 in DNA: TGTGCCAGCAGTTACGACAGTACGTTTCATCAGCCCCAGCATTTT.

This chain uses TRBV10-3 with TRBJ1-2; D perhaps matches TRBD1 (5 bases). V was cut by 11 bases and J by 1 base, with 14 bases left in between. The CDR3 runs 13 residues. Germline lookup yields CDR1 ENHRY and CDR2 SYGVKD. CDR3 nucleotides: TGTGCCGTGGGCGGGACGCGTAACTATGGCTACACCTTC. This gives the protein CAVGGTRNYGYTF.

This clonotype showed up just a few times. The chain's CDR3 is CASRLGGDETQYF. CDR3 nucleotides: TGTGCCAGCAGACTCGGGGGCGACGAGACCCAGTACTTC. The chain couples TRBV12-3 or TRBV12-4 to TRBJ2-5, with D perhaps assigned TRBD1 or TRBD2 (6 bases each). This CDR3 comprises 13 residues. Trimming left V 6 bases short and J 5 bases short, with 13 bases between.

On this clonotype itself: This could be a read error, since a much larger clone is one nucleotide away. The V and J genes are TRBV28 and TRBJ2-2, with a tentative D call TRBD2 (7 bases). The CDR3 runs 17 residues. CDR1 is MDHEN and CDR2 is SYDVKM in the germline V gene. The CDR3: CASSFPGGEPNTGELCF. Written as DNA, the CDR3 is TGTGCCAGCAGTTTTCCGGGGGGCGAGCCGAACACCGGGGAGCTGTGTTTT. Filled out from reference TRBV28 and TRBJ2-2, the complete variable domain reads DVKVTQSSRYLVKRTGEKVFLECVQDMDHENMFWYRQDPGLGLRLIYFSYDVKMKEKGDIPEGYSVSREKKERFSLILESASTNQTSMYLCASSFPGGEPNTGELCFGEGSRLTVL.

There are many counts of this clonotype. The genes are TRBV20-1 and TRBJ1-5; D call uncertain. V was cut by 0 bases and J by 4 bases, with 4 bases left in between. The CDR3 sequence is 12 residues long. Germline CDR1 and CDR2: DFQATT and SNEGSKA (reference sequence). In DNA form, the CDR3 reads TGCAGTGCTAGAGATATTAATCAGCCCCAGCATTTT. This gives the protein CSARDINQPQHF.

The chain links TRBV30 to TRBJ1-1; D is undetermined. Germline V gene sequence: CDR1 GTSNPN, CDR2 SVGIG (reference sequence). This CDR3 contains 12 residues. V lost 4 bases and J lost 4, with 10 bases in between. CDR3 protein: CAWNEISTEAFF. The CDR3 nucleotides are TGTGCCTGGAACGAGATTTCCACTGAAGCTTTCTTT.

This chain links TRBV18 with TRBJ2-5; D is perhaps TRBD1 or TRBD2 (5 bases each). Trimming removed 4 bases at V and 5 bases at J, with 14 bases between. This CDR3 region has 14 residues. Germline V CDR1 and CDR2: KGHSH, LQKENI. DNA of the CDR3: TGTGCCAGCTCACTGGGACCGAGGATGGAGACCCAGTACTTC. Protein sequence: CASSLGPRMETQYF.

In DNA form, the CDR3 reads TGTGCCAGCAGCGCCGGACAGGGGGAACCCTACGAGCAGTACTTC. Translated: CASSAGQGEPYEQYF. The chain combines TRBV9 with TRBJ2-7; 10 positions agree with TRBD1. Germline CDR1 SGDLS, CDR2 YYNGEE. V shed 3 bases and J 2 bases; nucleotides not matched to a gene: 5. This CDR3 has 15 amino acids. The full variable domain, its missing parts supplied by reference TRBV9 and TRBJ2-7, is DSGVTQTPKHLITATGQRVTLRCSPRSGDLSVYWYQQSLDQGLQFLIQYYNGEERAKGNILERFSAQQFPDLHSELNLSSLELGDSALYFCASSAGQGEPYEQYFGPGTRLTVT.

This clonotype was observed at least ten times. This may stem from a read error, because a much larger clone lies one nucleotide away. V gene TRBV6-1 combines with J gene TRBJ1-5; TRBD1 is a possible D gene (5 bases). The CDR3 runs 14 residues. From germline, CDR1 is MNHNS and CDR2 SASEGT. The CDR3 loop is CVSSEGHDYQPQHF. CDR3 nucleotides: TGTGTCAGCAGTGAGGGGCATGATTACCAGCCCCAGCATTTT.

About this clonotype: Compared with germline, one end of the junction differs, possibly owing to a read error. The rearrangement joins TRBV5-1 to TRBJ1-1; 8 nucleotides agree with TRBD1. CDR1 is SGHRS, CDR2 YFSETQ, per germline. The CDR3 covers 14 residues. CDR3 in DNA: TGCGCCAGCAGCCGACAGGGGATCGGCACTGAATCTTTCTTT. Translating gives CASSRQGIGTESFF.

This clonotype has a count of ten or more. This rearrangement joins TRBV12-3 or TRBV12-4 to TRBJ1-5; no firm D call. V was trimmed by 0 bases and J by 9 bases, leaving 6 bases between them. This CDR3 region has 12 residues. The CDR3 spells CASSLADGPQHF. The CDR3 nucleotides read TGTGCCAGCAGTTTAGCAGACGGGCCCCAGCATTTT.

The table lists this clonotype with many counts. The chain links TRBV20-1 to TRBJ2-5, with TRBD1 matching over 8 bases. CDR1 DFQATT and CDR2 SNEGSKA come from the germline V gene (reference sequence). There are 14 residues in the CDR3. CDR3 region: CSAGTGGVGETQYF. CDR3 bases: TGCAGCGCGGGGACAGGAGGGGTGGGGGAGACCCAGTACTTC.

The V call is TRBV27, the J call TRBJ2-5; the D is unclear. This CDR3 contains 14 residues. Trimming took 5 bases from V and 1 from J, leaving 11 bases between them. Germline V CDR1 and CDR2: MNHEY, SMNVEV (reference sequence). The chain's CDR3 is CASSRTVRQETQYF. The CDR3 region has the DNA TGTGCCAGCAGTCGGACGGTGCGCCAAGAGACCCAGTACTTC.